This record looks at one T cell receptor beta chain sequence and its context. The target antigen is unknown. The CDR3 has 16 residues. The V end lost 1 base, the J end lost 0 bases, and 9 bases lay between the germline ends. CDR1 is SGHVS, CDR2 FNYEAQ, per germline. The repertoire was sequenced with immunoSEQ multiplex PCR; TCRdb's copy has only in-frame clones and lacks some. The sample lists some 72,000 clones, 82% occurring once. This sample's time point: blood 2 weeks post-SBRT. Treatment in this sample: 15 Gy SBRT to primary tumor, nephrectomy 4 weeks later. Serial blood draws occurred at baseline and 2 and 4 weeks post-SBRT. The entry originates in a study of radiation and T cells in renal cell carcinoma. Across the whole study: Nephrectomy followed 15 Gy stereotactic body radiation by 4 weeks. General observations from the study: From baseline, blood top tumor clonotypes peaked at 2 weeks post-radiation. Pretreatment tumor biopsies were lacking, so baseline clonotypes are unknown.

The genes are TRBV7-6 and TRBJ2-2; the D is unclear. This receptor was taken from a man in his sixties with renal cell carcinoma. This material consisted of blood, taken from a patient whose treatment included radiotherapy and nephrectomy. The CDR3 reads CASSLVGGANTGELFF. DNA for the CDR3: TGTGCCAGCAGCTTAGTGGGCGGAGCGAACACCGGGGAGCTGTTTTTT.